This T cell receptor beta chain appears in the sequencing data of a study of T cells in Graves' hyperthyroidism and ophthalmopathy. Germline CDR1 and CDR2: LGHNA and YSLEER. This CDR3 comprises 15 residues. The V gene lost 3 bases and the J gene lost 11 bases, with 22 bases spanning the gap. This clonotype showed up many times. The target antigen is unknown. The investigators amplified TCR beta CDR3 regions from RNA transcripts. First-round RT-PCR with HTBI primers amplified the TCR CDR3 region. Using its own MiXCR run on the multiplex PCR reads, TCRdb lists one record per CDR3 protein. Of fewer than 110,000 distinct CDR3 sequences in the sample, roughly 50% are singletons; the top ten hold roughly 24%. Study-wide results and caveats: Blood also carried most thyroid clonotypes expanded above 0.001.

This receptor was taken from a middle-aged man with Graves' hyperthyroidism. The chain combines TRBV4-3 with TRBJ1-1; D is perhaps TRBD1 (6 bases). The sequencing input was blood. In DNA, the CDR3 is TGCGCCAGCAGCCACGATACATTGTCGAGGGGGATTGCTTTCTTT. Protein product: CASSHDTLSRGIAFF.